This TCR beta chain was sequenced in a study of blood T cells in healthy people across ages. This clonotype has just one count. Its antigen is undetermined. Primed by a sample-barcoded 5' primer and a J-beta primer mix, a second PCR proceeded for roughly 7 to 11 cycles. TCRdb recomputed calls from the 5' RACE reads with MiXCR, one row per CDR3 protein. The data show over 600,000 distinct CDR3 sequences, with around two fifths seen just once and around 30% held by the top ten. The CDR3 length is 16 residues. Trimming took 2 bases from V and 1 from J; bases not matched to a gene: 7. Germline values: CDR1 LGHDT, CDR2 YNNKEL (reference sequence). General study points: Relative to aged donors, long-lived donors carried more naive CD4+ cells and displayed higher diversity.

The J gene is TRBJ2-5, the V gene TRBV3-1; 7 nucleotides align to TRBD2. The receptor's source is a man older than 75 in good health. The sequenced sample consisted of blood. This CDR3 reads CASSQWAGVSQETQYF. CDR3 nucleotides: TGTGCCAGCAGCCAATGGGCGGGAGTTAGCCAAGAGACCCAGTACTTC.